The 26 T cell receptor beta chains below come from one sample, sequenced in a study of blood T cell repertoires in COVID-19. Only in-frame clones appear in the TCRdb table, and some are missing; sequencing was by immunoSEQ multiplex PCR. Of about 120,000 clones in the sample, 87% were seen once. The sample taken for sequencing was peripheral blood. Receptor source: a woman between 70 and 85 years old with acute or convalescent COVID-19.

V gene TRBV4-1 combines with J gene TRBJ2-5, with 8 bases matching TRBD1. CDR1 is MGHRA and CDR2 is YSYEKL in the germline V gene. CDR3 length: 18 residues. The V gene end was trimmed by 0 bases and the J gene end by 1 base; junction bases not matched to a gene: 10. The CDR3 DNA is TGCGCCAGCAGCCAAGAAGGCAGGGGGCGGTCGGGCCAAGAGACCCAGTACTTC. This codes for CASSQEGRGRSGQETQYF.

The rearrangement uses TRBV6-1 and TRBJ1-4, with unresolved D. V was shortened by 0 bases and J by 1 base, with 12 bases between the two germline ends. Germline CDR1 MNHNS, CDR2 SASEGT. This CDR3 has 17 residues. The CDR3 DNA is TGTGCCAGCAGTGAAGCGCTGTCAGGTCGAACTAATGAAAAACTGTTTTTT. Amino acid sequence: CASSEALSGRTNEKLFF.

CDR3 amino acids: CASSLAPGTGELFF. The CDR3 bases are TGCGCCAGCAGCTTGGCCCCAGGGACCGGGGAGCTGTTTTTT. The chain combines TRBV5-1 with TRBJ2-2; tentative D call: TRBD1 (5 bases). The CDR3 consists of 14 residues. Trimming took off 0 bases at V and 5 bases at J, with 8 bases between the two ends. Germline V gene lookup returns CDR1 SGHRS and CDR2 YFSETQ.

V gene TRBV5-4 combines with J gene TRBJ2-1; 9 bases fit TRBD2. The germline gives CDR1 SGHNT, CDR2 YYREEE (reference sequence). Trimming removed 4 bases from V and 9 bases from J; junction bases left unmatched: 14. This CDR3 comprises 16 residues. The CDR3 sequence: CASSPQQAGGLGEQFF. CDR3 bases: TGTGCCAGCAGCCCCCAGCAAGCGGGGGGATTGGGTGAGCAGTTCTTC.

This clone was seen just once. CDR3 DNA: TGTGCCTGGAGCCAGGGCAGGGCTACTATCGAGCCCCAGCATTTT. Residues: CAWSQGRATIEPQHF. J is TRBJ1-5 and V is TRBV30; TRBD1 might be the D (5 bases). The CDR3 length is 15 residues. Germline V gene lookup returns CDR1 GTSNPN and CDR2 SVGIG (reference sequence). Trimming removed 3 bases at V and 8 bases at J, with 20 bases between.

The rearrangement uses TRBV6-4 and TRBJ1-1; D is unclear. Trimming pared 6 bases from V and 3 bases from J, leaving 8 bases between. Germline V gives CDR1 MRHNA, CDR2 SNTAGT. This CDR3 comprises 12 residues. In DNA, the CDR3 is TGTGCCAGCAGCCCTGAGGACACTGAAGCTTTCTTT. Translating it yields CASSPEDTEAFF.

This clone has ten or more counts. This rearrangement joins TRBV11-3 to TRBJ2-2; perhaps TRBD1 as D (5 bases). CDR1 and CDR2 (germline): SGHNT, YENEEA. Trimming removed 3 bases at V and 8 bases at J, with 13 bases between. CDR3 length: 14 amino acids. The CDR3 DNA reads TGTGCCAGCAGCTTTTCTGGGGCTGGAGGGGAGCTGTTTTTT. It is translated as CASSFSGAGGELFF.

The chain is built from TRBV13 and TRBJ2-1; 7 nucleotides line up with TRBD1. The J segment lost 4 bases and the V segment lost 4 bases, leaving 7 bases of the junction unmatched. The CDR3 has 15 amino acids. Germline-derived CDR1 and CDR2 are PRHDT and FYEKMQ (reference sequence). CDR3 DNA sequence: TGTGCCAGCAGCTCTAGTCGGACAGGTTACAATGAGCAGTTCTTC. Translated, it gives CASSSSRTGYNEQFF.

The V gene is TRBV19, the J gene TRBJ1-1; 9 bases map to TRBD1. CDR1 is LNHDA and CDR2 is SQIVND in the germline V gene (reference sequence). The CDR3 length is 15 residues. V lost 5 bases, J lost 3 bases, and 7 bases stayed unmatched. This CDR3 reads CASSPWGDRDTEAFF. In DNA, the CDR3 is TGTGCCAGTAGTCCCTGGGGGGACAGGGACACTGAAGCTTTCTTT.

This chain links TRBV30 with TRBJ1-3; D gene ambiguous. This CDR3 comprises 13 residues. Germline assignment: CDR1 GTSNPN and CDR2 SVGIG (reference sequence). Between the trimmed V and J ends, which lost 2 bases and 4 bases, there was a span of 9 bases. CDR3 amino acids: CAWSWAPGNTIYF. CDR3 in DNA: TGTGCCTGGAGTTGGGCACCAGGAAACACCATATATTTT.

The chain joins TRBV6-6 to TRBJ1-1; 7 bases agree with TRBD1. The CDR3 covers 14 residues. Germline CDR1 and CDR2: MNHNY and SVGAGI (reference sequence). V shed 5 bases and J 0 bases; nucleotides not matched to a gene: 3. In nucleotides, the CDR3 is TGTGCCAGCAGTCCGGGACAGATGAACACTGAAGCTTTCTTT. Residues: CASSPGQMNTEAFF.

J is TRBJ1-1 and V is TRBV12-3 or TRBV12-4, with unresolved D. The CDR3 has 13 residues. Trimming stripped 5 bases from V and 5 bases from J, with 12 bases between. CDR3 sequence: CASSPIYPTEAFF. The CDR3 DNA sequence: TGTGCCAGCAGTCCTATATATCCTACTGAAGCTTTCTTT.

The rearrangement joins TRBV5-4 to TRBJ2-7; D gene uncertain. There are 13 residues in the CDR3. The germline V and J ends were trimmed by 4 bases and 2 bases, with 10 bases remaining between them. CDR1 and CDR2 from the germline V gene are SGHNT and YYREEE (reference sequence). As DNA, the CDR3 is TGTGCCAGCAGCCCGAACCCGGCCTACGAGCAGTACTTC. This gives the protein CASSPNPAYEQYF.

This chain uses TRBV4-1 with TRBJ2-7; TRBD1 agrees at 9 bases. The CDR3 totals 16 residues. Germline trimming cut 4 bases from V and 6 bases from J; bases unmatched to any gene: 13. Germline values: CDR1 MGHRA, CDR2 YSYEKL. CDR3: CASSPTPGTGSVEQYF. The CDR3 coding sequence is TGCGCCAGCAGCCCTACCCCCGGGACAGGGAGCGTCGAGCAGTACTTC.

The CDR3, as DNA: TGTGCCAGCAGCTTAGGGCAGGGAATAAGCAATCAGCCCCAGCATTTT. Translating it yields CASSLGQGISNQPQHF. The V and J genes are TRBV7-8 and TRBJ1-5; TRBD1 might be the D (5 bases). The CDR3 contains 16 residues. Germline V gene sequence: CDR1 SGHVS, CDR2 FQNEAQ. Trimming removed 1 base from V and 1 base from J, with 11 bases in between.

The rearrangement uses TRBV4-1 and TRBJ1-6; no reliable D call. Germline V gene sequence: CDR1 MGHRA, CDR2 YSYEKL. The ends were cut back, 2 bases at V and 7 bases at J, with 15 bases in the middle. This CDR3 is 16 amino acids long. DNA of the CDR3: TGCGCCAGCAGCCAACGGTTCTGGTCGAACAATTCACCCCTCCACTTT. This gives the protein CASSQRFWSNNSPLHF.

The rearrangement links TRBV7-9 to TRBJ1-1; D is possibly TRBD1 (6 bases). The V end was cut by 5 bases, the J end by 0 bases, with 13 bases between. Germline V gene data show CDR1 as SEHNR and CDR2 as FQNEAQ (reference sequence). CDR3 length: 15 residues. CDR3 residues: CASSTRTDMNTEAFF. For the CDR3, the DNA is TGTGCCAGCAGCACGAGGACAGACATGAACACTGAAGCTTTCTTT. Together with reference TRBV7-9 and TRBJ1-1, the CDR3 gives the full variable domain: DTGVSQNPRHKITKRGQNVTFRCDPISEHNRLYWYRQTLGQGPEFLTYFQNEAQLEKSRLLSDRFSAERPKGSFSTLEIQRTEQGDSAMYLCASSTRTDMNTEAFFGQGTRLTVV.

V usage is TRBV6-7 and J usage is TRBJ2-6, with D perhaps TRBD1 (5 bases). Being an ORF, TRBV6-7 has a function that is uncertain. The germline V and J ends were trimmed by 6 bases and 1 base, with 13 bases remaining between them. The length of the CDR3 is 16 residues. The CDR3 here is CASSGRAKSGANVLTF. The CDR3 DNA is TGTGCCAGCAGCGGCAGGGCCAAATCTGGGGCCAACGTCCTGACTTTC.

The rearrangement uses TRBV13 and TRBJ1-2; D remains ambiguous. The CDR3 loop spans 14 amino acids. Germline V gene lookup returns CDR1 PRHDT and CDR2 FYEKMQ (reference sequence). V was clipped by 1 base and J by 6 bases, with 12 bases between them. Here the CDR3 reads CASSLDPGSHGYTF. The CDR3 nucleotides read TGTGCCAGCAGCTTAGATCCGGGGTCCCATGGCTACACCTTC.

The chain combines TRBV3-1 (or the pseudogene TRBV3-2) with TRBJ1-6; tentatively, D is TRBD1 (5 bases). CDR1 and CDR2 from the germline V gene are LGHDT and YNNKEL (reference sequence). The CDR3 length is 15 residues. V was pared by 1 base and J by 8 bases, with 12 bases between. The DNA for the CDR3 is TGTGCCAGCAGCCAAGTTTTGGGGGGGTATTCACCCCTCCACTTT. This encodes CASSQVLGGYSPLHF.

The chain employs TRBV28 and TRBJ2-4; tentatively, D is TRBD1 (5 bases). The CDR3 contains 14 residues. Germline V lookup: CDR1 MDHEN, CDR2 SYDVKM. V lost 6 bases and J 0 bases, leaving 9 bases between the germline ends. The chain's CDR3 is CASRKTVAKNIQYF. CDR3 nucleotides: TGTGCCAGCAGGAAGACAGTAGCCAAAAACATTCAGTACTTC. Supplemented by reference TRBV28 and TRBJ2-4, the full variable domain reads DVKVTQSSRYLVKRTGEKVFLECVQDMDHENMFWYRQDPGLGLRLIYFSYDVKMKEKGDIPEGYSVSREKKERFSLILESASTNQTSMYLCASRKTVAKNIQYFGAGTRLSVL.

The V call is TRBV11-2, the J call TRBJ2-5; a weak D match, TRBD2 (5 bases). The CDR3 is 17 amino acids. Germline V gene sequence: CDR1 SGHAT, CDR2 FQNNGV. V dropped 0 bases and J dropped 1 base, with 15 bases sitting between them. The CDR3 reads CASSLDPRRGIQETQYF. The CDR3 DNA is TGTGCCAGCAGCTTAGATCCGAGACGGGGAATCCAAGAGACCCAGTACTTC.

This clone was counted a few times. This sequence joins TRBV10-3 and TRBJ2-5; 8 bases line up with TRBD2. J was trimmed by 7 bases and V by 0 bases; bases with no gene match: 13. The germline CDR1 and CDR2 sequences are ENHRY and SYGVKD. This CDR3 region has 17 residues. CDR3 sequence: CAISESTGTRLEGTQYF. The CDR3, as DNA: TGTGCCATCAGTGAGTCAACCGGGACTAGGCTCGAGGGGACCCAGTACTTC.

The V call is TRBV14, the J call TRBJ1-3, with D possibly TRBD1 on 6 matching bases. Germline loops: CDR1 SGHDN, CDR2 FVKESK. Trimming took 4 bases from V and 3 from J, leaving 7 bases between them. This CDR3 has 13 amino acids. The CDR3 sequence is CASSPTGGNTIYF. The DNA of the CDR3 is TGTGCCAGCAGCCCGACAGGTGGAAACACCATATATTTT. The full variable domain, with the rest looked up from reference TRBV14 and TRBJ1-3, is EAGVTQFPSHSVIEKGQTVTLRCDPISGHDNLYWYRRVMGKEIKFLLHFVKESKQDESGMPNNRFLAERTGGTYSTLKVQPAELEDSGVYFCASSPTGGNTIYFGEGSWLTVV.

This chain links TRBV18 with TRBJ1-1; 8 nucleotides line up with TRBD1. The CDR3 extends over 15 amino acids. V lost 4 bases to trimming and J lost 4 bases; unmatched junction nucleotides: 8. The germline CDR1 and CDR2 sequences are KGHSH and LQKENI. CDR3 region: CASSQSYTGGTEAFF. The CDR3 nucleotides read TGTGCCAGCTCACAATCGTACACAGGGGGCACTGAAGCTTTCTTT.

This chain joins TRBV5-1 and TRBJ1-1; no clear D. V shed 1 base and J shed 3 bases, with 7 bases lying between them. Germline lookup yields CDR1 SGHRS and CDR2 YFSETQ. The length of the CDR3 is 13 residues. CDR3 coding DNA: TGCGCCAGCAGCTTGAGCGGGGACACTGAAGCTTTCTTT. Translating gives CASSLSGDTEAFF.